The 25 T cell receptor beta chains reported below all come from one sample, sequenced in a study of identifying expanded T cells in peripheral blood. Here immunoSEQ multiplex PCR was the method, and the copy in TCRdb shows in-frame clones only, minus some. The profile shows approximately 110,000 clones, roughly nine tenths of them singletons. Source material: blood. The origin of the receptors is a person between 18 and 75 years old in good health.

This clone was recorded many times. The rearrangement uses TRBV28 and TRBJ1-1, with D uncertain. Germline loops: CDR1 MDHEN, CDR2 SYDVKM. Trimming cost V 3 bases and J 6 bases, with 14 bases left between them. The CDR3 has 14 amino acids. CDR3 sequence (DNA): TGTGCCAGCAGTTTTGGCCCTTCAGGTGCTGAAGCTTTCTTT. It translates to CASSFGPSGAEAFF. The complete variable domain, with remaining parts taken from reference TRBV28 and TRBJ1-1, reads DVKVTQSSRYLVKRTGEKVFLECVQDMDHENMFWYRQDPGLGLRLIYFSYDVKMKEKGDIPEGYSVSREKKERFSLILESASTNQTSMYLCASSFGPSGAEAFFGQGTRLTVV.

The V gene is TRBV28, the J gene TRBJ1-2; D not resolved. The germline V gene encodes CDR1 MDHEN and CDR2 SYDVKM. V was cut by 4 bases and J by 4 bases, with 13 bases left in between. CDR3 length: 14 residues. The DNA for the CDR3 is TGTGCCAGCAGTTCGATCCAGCCTGCCTATGGCTACACCTTC. Amino acid sequence: CASSSIQPAYGYTF.

The rearrangement joins TRBV29-1 to TRBJ1-1, with D perhaps TRBD1 (5 bases). CDR1 is SQVTM, CDR2 ANQGSEA, per germline. This CDR3 comprises 15 residues. Trimming removed 0 bases at V and 1 base at J, with 12 bases between. The CDR3 DNA follows: TGCAGCGTTGAAGATCCCAGGGTGACGAACACTGAAGCTTTCTTT. Its protein is CSVEDPRVTNTEAFF.

This clone occurred once. The chain carries TRBV27 and TRBJ2-7; D gene ambiguous. V was pared by 6 bases and J by 1 base, with 16 bases between. Germline V gives CDR1 MNHEY, CDR2 SMNVEV (reference sequence). This CDR3 spans 15 amino acids. The CDR3 DNA sequence: TGTGCCAGCAGCTCCCCGTTCGCAGGTTCCTACGAGCAGTACTTC. Translating gives CASSSPFAGSYEQYF.

The V gene is TRBV7-9, the J gene TRBJ2-7; D possibly corresponds to TRBD1 (5 bases). Germline assignment: CDR1 SEHNR and CDR2 FQNEAQ (reference sequence). Trimming stripped 5 bases from V and 5 bases from J, with 13 bases between. The CDR3 spans 13 residues. CDR3 DNA sequence: TGTGCCAGCAGCGCATCGGCAGGGAACGAGCAGTACTTC. Its translation is CASSASAGNEQYF.

The chain employs TRBV4-3 and TRBJ2-3; D perhaps matches TRBD2 (7 bases). The CDR3 sequence is 19 residues long. Trimming removed 0 bases at V and 1 base at J, with 20 bases between. Germline-derived CDR1 and CDR2 are LGHNA and YSLEER. Here the CDR3 reads CASSQDVYRGASGTDTQYF. The CDR3 nucleotides are TGCGCCAGCAGCCAAGATGTGTATCGGGGGGCCTCCGGCACAGATACGCAGTATTTT.

The V gene is TRBV6-1, the J gene TRBJ1-3; possibly TRBD1 for D (5 bases). Germline V gene lookup returns CDR1 MNHNS and CDR2 SASEGT. CDR3 length: 17 residues. Trimming pared 3 bases from V and 4 bases from J, leaving 19 bases between. CDR3 in amino acids: CASSDVFRAAWGNTIYF. Written as DNA, the CDR3 is TGTGCCAGCAGTGACGTCTTCAGGGCAGCTTGGGGAAACACCATATATTTT.

This rearrangement joins TRBV27 to TRBJ2-1; perhaps TRBD2 as D (7 bases). The germline CDR1 and CDR2 sequences are MNHEY and SMNVEV (reference sequence). The CDR3 contains 16 residues. V gave up 5 bases and J gave up 2 bases, with 16 bases separating them. The CDR3 protein is CASSPSGGGTYNEQFF. In DNA form, the CDR3 reads TGTGCCAGCAGTCCCAGTGGGGGGGGCACCTACAATGAGCAGTTCTTC.

The V and J genes are TRBV5-6 and TRBJ2-6; D possibly corresponds to TRBD2 (5 bases). Trimming cost V 0 bases and J 0 bases, with 7 bases left between them. This CDR3 region has 16 residues. CDR1 is SGHDT and CDR2 is YYEEEE in the germline V gene. CDR3 in amino acids: CASSLERYSGANVLTF. CDR3 in DNA: TGTGCCAGCAGCTTGGAGCGGTACTCTGGGGCCAACGTCCTGACTTTC.

V and J are TRBV6-6 and TRBJ2-1, with 10 bases aligning to TRBD2. The CDR3 has 14 amino acids. Germline CDR1 reads MNHNY; CDR2 reads SVGAGI (reference sequence). With V trimmed by 5 bases and J by 8 bases, 6 bases remained unmatched. The DNA for the CDR3 is TGTGCCAGCAGTGGGGGACTAGCGCGGGATGAGCAGTTCTTC. Its translation is CASSGGLARDEQFF.

In this sample, this clone turned up a few times. The CDR3 reads CATPQETQYF. The CDR3 nucleotides read TGTGCCACTCCACAAGAGACCCAGTACTTC. V and J are TRBV7-9 and TRBJ2-5; D unresolved. Germline V gives CDR1 SEHNR, CDR2 FQNEAQ (reference sequence). The CDR3 is 10 amino acids. V shed 10 bases and J shed 2 bases, with 5 bases lying between them.

V is TRBV5-1 and J is TRBJ2-3, with TRBD1 matching 7 bases. Per germline, CDR1 SGHRS and CDR2 YFSETQ. V dropped 4 bases and J dropped 6; count of bases not matched to a gene: 5. This CDR3 is 13 amino acids long. The CDR3 region has the DNA TGCGCCAGCAGCCTGACAGGGCGGGATACGCAGTATTTT. It encodes CASSLTGRDTQYF.

V usage is TRBV7-2 and J usage is TRBJ1-3; D remains ambiguous. Germline lookup yields CDR1 SGHTA and CDR2 FQGNSA. CDR3 length: 14 amino acids. Deletions cut 2 bases from V and 4 bases from J, with 9 bases between. The CDR3 nucleotides read TGTGCCAGCAGCTTAACCCCAGACGGAAACACCATATATTTT. Residues: CASSLTPDGNTIYF.

The CDR3 nucleotides are TGTGCCAGCAGACCGGGACTCGCTCGGAGAGAGCAGTACTTC. Protein sequence: CASRPGLARREQYF. This chain links TRBV28 with TRBJ2-7; a possible D gene is TRBD2 (6 bases). Germline assignment: CDR1 MDHEN and CDR2 SYDVKM. V dropped 6 bases and J dropped 7 bases, with 19 bases sitting between them. The CDR3 runs to 14 residues.

The chain carries TRBV27 and TRBJ2-2, with D possibly matching TRBD2 (6 bases). The germline CDR1 and CDR2 sequences are MNHEY and SMNVEV (reference sequence). The CDR3 loop spans 16 amino acids. With 3 bases removed from V and 2 bases from J, the gap between germline ends came to 13 bases. CDR3 loop: CASSFALAKNTGELFF. The CDR3 region has the DNA TGTGCCAGCAGTTTCGCGCTAGCGAAAAACACCGGGGAGCTGTTTTTT.

The V and J genes are TRBV7-2 and TRBJ1-1; D possibly corresponds to TRBD1 (5 bases). Germline CDR1 reads SGHTA; CDR2 reads FQGNSA. This CDR3 is built from 12 residues. V was shortened by 5 bases and J by 5 bases, with 9 bases between the two germline ends. The CDR3 DNA sequence: TGTGCCAGCAGCCCGTGGGGGACTGAAGCTTTCTTT. It specifies CASSPWGTEAFF.

DNA of the CDR3: TGTGCCAGCAGTTTACTCTGGACATCCTACGAGCAGTACTTC. Its protein product is CASSLLWTSYEQYF. V gene TRBV27 combines with J gene TRBJ2-7; tentative D call: TRBD1 (5 bases). The CDR3 is made up of 14 amino acids. Germline CDR1 and CDR2: MNHEY and SMNVEV (reference sequence). The V end lost 2 bases, the J end lost 1 base, and 9 bases lay between the germline ends.

The chain joins TRBV4-1 to TRBJ1-2; 10 nucleotides match TRBD1. The CDR3 totals 14 residues. The junction had 3 bases not matched to a gene; V was cut back by 0 bases and J by 8 bases. Per germline, CDR1 MGHRA and CDR2 YSYEKL. CDR3 loop: CASSQERGQGGYTF. The CDR3 DNA is TGCGCCAGCAGCCAAGAAAGGGGACAGGGGGGCTACACCTTC.

This clone was found once. The rearrangement links TRBV2 to TRBJ2-7, with TRBD2 matching 11 bases. Germline lookup yields CDR1 SNHLY and CDR2 FYNNEI. The CDR3 has 14 amino acids. Germline trimming cut 5 bases from V and 6 bases from J; bases unmatched to any gene: 6. CDR3 sequence (DNA): TGTGCCAGCAGTCTGGGGACTAGCGGCGGCGAGCAGTACTTC. Its translation: CASSLGTSGGEQYF.

V gene TRBV2 combines with J gene TRBJ2-5; 8 nucleotides agree with TRBD1. The CDR3 length is 14 residues. J lost 5 bases, V lost 0 bases, and 2 bases had no gene match. CDR1 and CDR2 from the germline V gene are SNHLY and FYNNEI. CDR3 DNA: TGTGCCAGCAGTGAAGCACGGACAGGGGAGACCCAGTACTTC. Its translation: CASSEARTGETQYF.

The chain uses TRBV2 and TRBJ1-5; 11 bases map to TRBD1. The V gene's germline CDR1 is SNHLY and CDR2 FYNNEI. The CDR3 totals 15 residues. The junction had 4 bases not matched to a gene; V was cut back by 2 bases and J by 7 bases. The CDR3 nucleotides are TGTGCCAGCAGTGAAATGGGACAGGGGGGCCAGCCCCAGCATTTT. It encodes CASSEMGQGGQPQHF.

The chain uses TRBV19 and TRBJ2-1, with TRBD2 as a possible D gene (5 bases). Between the trimmed V and J ends, which lost 3 bases and 5 bases, there was a span of 8 bases. Germline assignment: CDR1 LNHDA and CDR2 SQIVND (reference sequence). The CDR3 extends over 13 amino acids. CDR3 amino acids: CASSMRVDNEQFF. The CDR3 DNA sequence: TGTGCCAGTAGTATGCGGGTAGACAATGAGCAGTTCTTC. Based on the CDR3 plus reference TRBV19 and TRBJ2-1, the full variable domain is DGGITQSPKYLFRKEGQNVTLSCEQNLNHDAMYWYRQDPGQGLRLIYYSQIVNDFQKGDIAEGYSVSREKKESFPLTVTSAQKNPTAFYLCASSMRVDNEQFFGPGTRLTVL.

This sequence joins TRBV6-5 and TRBJ1-4, with a weak D call TRBD1 (5 bases). This CDR3 contains 14 residues. Germline lookup yields CDR1 MNHEY and CDR2 SVGAGI. The V and J ends lost 0 bases and 8 bases respectively, with 10 bases between them. The CDR3 is CASSYSGWGEKLFF. DNA for the CDR3: TGTGCCAGCAGTTACTCCGGATGGGGGGAAAAACTGTTTTTT.

V is TRBV9 and J is TRBJ1-2, with 7 bases fitting TRBD1. CDR3 size: 13 residues. Per germline, CDR1 SGDLS and CDR2 YYNGEE. Unmatched junction bases numbered 0, after V lost 0 bases and J lost 4 bases. CDR3 nucleotides: TGTGCCAGCAGCGTAGCAGGGGGCTATGGCTACACCTTC. Translation gives CASSVAGGYGYTF. Combining the CDR3 with reference TRBV9 and TRBJ1-2 gives the whole variable domain DSGVTQTPKHLITATGQRVTLRCSPRSGDLSVYWYQQSLDQGLQFLIQYYNGEERAKGNILERFSAQQFPDLHSELNLSSLELGDSALYFCASSVAGGYGYTFGSGTRLTVV.

V usage is TRBV5-1 and J usage is TRBJ1-2, with D possibly being TRBD1 (6 bases). V lost 0 bases to trimming and J lost 8 bases, with 14 bases between them. The CDR3 has 14 amino acids. Germline V CDR1 and CDR2: SGHRS, YFSETQ. The CDR3 region is CASSLAWGAEGYTF. The CDR3 DNA sequence: TGCGCCAGCAGCTTGGCCTGGGGGGCAGAGGGCTACACCTTC.